One sample yielded the 31 T cell receptor beta chains listed below, sequenced in a study of read filtering for tumor transcriptome and immune sequencing. This library used approximately 0.4 ug RNA and molecular barcoded adaptors spanning alpha/delta and beta/gamma chains. TCRdb re-called the reads with MiXCR, one entry per CDR3 protein. The sample includes 100,000 to 150,000 distinct CDR3 sequences, 10% to 15% seen only once; the top ten take approximately 11%. The sequencing sample was made of a population of CD138-negative cells sorted from bone marrow. Receptors were obtained from a donor at least 40 years old with multiple myeloma.

This clonotype was seen ten or more times. The rearrangement joins TRBV10-3 to TRBJ1-1, with a possible D match to TRBD1 (6 bases). V lost 0 bases and J 1 base, leaving 12 bases between the germline ends. Germline lookup yields CDR1 ENHRY and CDR2 SYGVKD. The CDR3 length is 16 residues. The DNA of the CDR3 is TGTGCCATCAGTGAGTCTAACGGGGGCCGGAACACTGAAGCTTTCTTT. Translation gives CAISESNGGRNTEAFF.

This clonotype was observed at least ten times. The chain links TRBV10-3 to TRBJ2-5; 9 bases align to TRBD1. The CDR3 loop spans 15 amino acids. V shed 3 bases and J 4 bases; nucleotides not matched to a gene: 6. Looked up from germline, CDR1 is ENHRY and CDR2 is SYGVKD. CDR3 in amino acids: CAISDITGGRETQYF. DNA for the CDR3: TGTGCCATCAGTGACATCACAGGGGGCCGAGAGACCCAGTACTTC.

This clonotype was picked up many times. The chain couples TRBV2 to TRBJ2-1; 11 nucleotides line up with TRBD2. This CDR3 comprises 15 residues. With V trimmed by 3 bases and J by 4 bases, 2 bases remained unmatched. In germline, CDR1 is SNHLY, CDR2 FYNNEI. The CDR3, as DNA: TGTGCCAGCAGTGAGGGACTAGCGGCTTACAATGAGCAGTTCTTC. It is translated as CASSEGLAAYNEQFF.

In this sample, this clonotype turned up many times. V usage is TRBV28 and J usage is TRBJ2-2; unclear D gene. The CDR3 is 14 residues long. V lost 9 bases to trimming and J lost 1 base, with 12 bases between them. Germline CDR1 and CDR2: MDHEN and SYDVKM. CDR3 coding DNA: TGTGCCAGTACGAAGTCTGTGAACACCGGGGAGCTGTTTTTT. Amino acid sequence: CASTKSVNTGELFF.

This clonotype occurred a few times. A single base separates this from a much larger clone, so it may be a read error. The chain employs TRBV12-3 or TRBV12-4 and TRBJ2-7, with a tentative D call TRBD2 (6 bases). The CDR3 loop spans 14 amino acids. CDR3 bases: TGTGCCAGCAGCCCGCGGGATTGGGGCTACGAGCAGAACTTC. Translating it yields CASSPRDWGYEQNF.

Worth noting for this clonotype: Since a much larger clone is just one base distant, this may be a read error. The J gene is TRBJ2-2, the V gene TRBV12-3 or TRBV12-4, with a tentative D call TRBD2 (5 bases). The CDR3 is 14 residues long. DNA for the CDR3: TGTGCCAGCAGTTTAAATCGTGTCGCCGGGGAGCTGTCTTTT. Translation: CASSLNRVAGELSF.

A remark on this clonotype: A read error is possible here, since a much larger clone lies one base away. The gene calls are TRBV7-9 and TRBJ2-2, with D possibly matching TRBD2 (5 bases). The CDR3 has 14 residues. CDR1 SEHNR and CDR2 FQNEAQ come from the germline V gene (reference sequence). The CDR3 sequence: CASTWAFDSGELLF. DNA of the CDR3: TGTGCCAGCACCTGGGCTTTCGACTCCGGGGAGCTGCTTTTT.

This clonotype has ten or more counts. The chain has TRBV4-1 and TRBJ1-5; a weak D match, TRBD1 (6 bases). The CDR3 totals 15 residues. The V gene lost 6 bases and the J gene lost 1 base, with 13 bases spanning the gap. Germline-derived CDR1 and CDR2 are MGHRA and YSYEKL. In nucleotides, the CDR3 is TGCGCCAGCAGTCTAACAGGGTTGAGCAATCAGCCCCAGCATTTT. Translating gives CASSLTGLSNQPQHF.

This clonotype was found many times. This chain connects TRBV6-1 to TRBJ1-6; tentatively, D is TRBD1 (6 bases). The germline CDR1 and CDR2 sequences are MNHNS and SASEGT. Trimming pared 2 bases from V and 7 bases from J, leaving 15 bases between. The CDR3 has 16 residues. CDR3 amino acids: CASSETSGTSNSPLHF. The CDR3 DNA reads TGTGCCAGCAGTGAAACCTCCGGGACATCCAATTCACCCCTCCACTTT.

As concerns this clonotype: This may stem from a read error, because a much larger clone lies one nucleotide away. The CDR3 bases are TGTGCCAGTAGTAACCCTCCCGGACGGGGCAGGCCCCCCTGGGGTGAGCAGTTCTTC. This translates into CASSNPPGRGRPPWGEQFF. The chain links TRBV19 to TRBJ2-1; either TRBD1 or TRBD2 may fit D (5 bases each). Germline V CDR1 and CDR2: LNHDA, SQIVND (reference sequence). The CDR3 extends over 19 amino acids. V dropped 4 bases and J dropped 9 bases, with 31 bases sitting between them.

This clonotype was observed many times. This chain joins TRBV20-1 and TRBJ2-1; TRBD2 aligns across 9 bases. CDR3 length: 12 amino acids. Trimming at V came to 3 bases and at J to 15 bases, leaving 9 bases not matched to a gene. Germline values: CDR1 DFQATT, CDR2 SNEGSKA (reference sequence). This chain's CDR3 is CSARIAASGTFF. The DNA for the CDR3 is TGCAGTGCTAGGATTGCGGCTAGCGGGACGTTCTTC.

This clonotype was seen many times. V gene TRBV11-3 combines with J gene TRBJ2-1; TRBD2 agrees at 8 bases. This CDR3 has 13 amino acids. The V and J ends lost 5 bases and 8 bases, in that order; junction bases with no gene match: 5. The germline V gene has CDR1 SGHNT and CDR2 YENEEA. The DNA for the CDR3 is TGTGCCAGCAGCCCCAGCGGGAGCTATGAGCAGTTCTTC. Translating gives CASSPSGSYEQFF. The entire variable domain, with the rest obtained from reference TRBV11-3 and TRBJ2-1, is as follows: EAGVVQSPRYKIIEKKQPVAFWCNPISGHNTLYWYLQNLGQGPELLIRYENEEAVDDSQLPKDRFSAERLKGVDSTLKIQPAELGDSAVYLCASSPSGSYEQFFGPGTRLTVL.

This clonotype was picked up many times. The chain carries TRBV29-1 and TRBJ2-5, with TRBD1 as a possible D gene (7 bases). CDR1 SQVTM and CDR2 ANQGSEA come from the germline V gene. V lost 4 bases to trimming and J lost 4 bases, with 10 bases between them. This CDR3 has 12 residues. The CDR3 protein is CSVGQGGETQYF. As DNA, the CDR3 is TGCAGCGTTGGACAGGGAGGAGAGACCCAGTACTTC.

Concerning this clonotype: This is likely a read error, given that the CDR3 carries no conserved phenylalanine or tryptophan at its end. J is TRBJ2-2 and V is TRBV5-1; a weak D match, TRBD2 (6 bases). Germline-derived CDR1 and CDR2 are SGHRS and YFSETQ. Trimming pared 6 bases from V and 7 bases from J, leaving 10 bases between. The CDR3 length is 12 residues. In DNA form, the CDR3 reads TGCGCCAGCAACGAGGACTACGGGGAGCTGTTTTCT. It yields the protein CASNEDYGELFS.

A remark on this clonotype: Possible read error: a much larger clone is one base away. The chain is built from TRBV11-2 and TRBJ2-1, with 8 positions matching TRBD2. This CDR3 comprises 18 residues. The germline CDR1 and CDR2 sequences are SGHAT and FQNNGV. DNA of the CDR3: TGTGCCAGCAGCTTAGATAGCCGGGGGGGGCCATCCTACAATGAGCAGTCCTTC. Translated: CASSLDSRGGPSYNEQSF.

This clonotype was seen ten or more times. The chain carries TRBV2 and TRBJ2-2; 7 bases are shared with TRBD1. V was clipped by 8 bases and J by 0 bases; unmatched bases: 6. The CDR3 runs to 15 residues. Germline loops: CDR1 SNHLY, CDR2 FYNNEI. CDR3 DNA: TGTGCCAGCCGGAGACAGGGCGCGAACACCGGGGAGCTGTTTTTT. Amino acid sequence: CASRRQGANTGELFF.

The table lists this clonotype with many counts. The V call is TRBV12-3 or TRBV12-4, the J call TRBJ2-3; 9 bases are shared with TRBD1. Trimming took 7 bases from V and 1 from J; bases not matched to a gene: 6. This CDR3 comprises 15 residues. CDR3 nucleotide sequence: TGTGCCAGCAACACAGGGGGCGGCGGCACAGATACGCAGTATTTT. Translation: CASNTGGGGTDTQYF.

This clonotype has ten or more counts. This chain connects TRBV12-3 or TRBV12-4 to TRBJ2-3; TRBD2 matches at 7 bases. V trimming: 3 bases; J trimming: 4 bases; junction bases outside the gene matches: 7. This CDR3 is 15 amino acids long. In DNA, the CDR3 is TGTGCCAGCAGTTTCGAGACTAGCTCGGCAGATACGCAGTATTTT. This encodes CASSFETSSADTQYF.

This clonotype was seen repeatedly, ten times or more. The CDR3 sequence: CAGQSGQGRRTGELFF. The CDR3 DNA reads as TGTGCCGGCCAGTCGGGACAGGGACGAAGAACCGGGGAGCTGTTTTTT. V and J are TRBV28 and TRBJ2-2, with 9 nucleotides matching TRBD1. The length of the CDR3 is 16 residues. Trimming removed 11 bases from V and 5 bases from J; junction bases left unmatched: 15. The germline CDR1 and CDR2 sequences are MDHEN and SYDVKM.

The chain employs TRBV20-1 and TRBJ2-1; TRBD2 is a possible D gene (5 bases). TRBJ2-7 matches the DNA end more closely, so the J call is doubtful. The CDR3 consists of 16 residues. The germline V gene has CDR1 DFQATT and CDR2 SNEGSKA (reference sequence). CDR3 DNA: TGCAGTGCTAGACCTCCCACGGGGAAAAGTTACAATGAGCAGTACTTC. As protein: CSARPPTGKSYNEQYF.

The table lists this clonotype with many counts. The chain employs TRBV20-1 and TRBJ2-1; the match to TRBD2 covers 9 bases. The junction had 17 bases not matched to a gene; V was cut back by 6 bases and J by 8 bases. CDR1 and CDR2 (germline): DFQATT, SNEGSKA (reference sequence). The CDR3 contains 16 residues. CDR3 coding DNA: TGCAGTGCGCGGAAGCGGGGGGTCACCCCCTGGGATGAGCAGTTCTTC. Amino acids: CSARKRGVTPWDEQFF.

Many counts were recorded for this clonotype. The rearrangement uses TRBV7-9 and TRBJ1-1; the D gene is possibly TRBD1 (5 bases). There are 14 residues in the CDR3. Germline V gene sequence: CDR1 SEHNR, CDR2 FQNEAQ (reference sequence). Trimming took off 4 bases at V and 11 bases at J, with 20 bases between the two ends. The CDR3 coding sequence is TGTGCCAGCAGCTCTGATCTATGGGGCTCTGGGGCTTTCTTT. Translated: CASSSDLWGSGAFF. Full variable domain (rest looked up from reference TRBV7-9 and TRBJ1-1): DTGVSQNPRHKITKRGQNVTFRCDPISEHNRLYWYRQTLGQGPEFLTYFQNEAQLEKSRLLSDRFSAERPKGSFSTLEIQRTEQGDSAMYLCASSSDLWGSGAFFGQGTRLTVV.

Note on this clonotype: This could be a read error, since a much larger clone is one nucleotide away. The chain is built from TRBV2 and TRBJ2-2; maybe TRBD1 (5 bases). The CDR3 extends over 14 amino acids. The germline V gene has CDR1 SNHLY and CDR2 FYNNEI. Written as DNA, the CDR3 is TGTACCAGCCAGGGCAGGCTTGACACCGGGGAGCTGTTTTTT. Translated: CTSQGRLDTGELFF. The variable domain in full, completed from reference TRBV2 and TRBJ2-2, reads EPEVTQTPSHQVTQMGQEVILRCVPISNHLYFYWYRQILGQKVEFLVSFYNNEISEKSEIFDDQFSVERPDGSNFTLKIRSTKLEDSAMYFCTSQGRLDTGELFFGEGSRLTVL.

With regard to this clonotype: A clone one base away is much larger, so this may be a read error. The V call is TRBV14, the J call TRBJ1-2; D call uncertain. This CDR3 is 13 amino acids long. CDR1 is SGHDN and CDR2 is FVKESK in the germline V gene. In DNA form, the CDR3 reads TGTGCCAGCAGCCCTCGAAGCCGGGATGGCTGCACCTTC. This sequence encodes CASSPRSRDGCTF.

The table lists this clonotype with a few counts. A much larger clone differs from this one at a single base, so this may be a read error. V and J are TRBV7-3 and TRBJ1-1; 7 bases match TRBD1. The germline V gene has CDR1 SGHTA and CDR2 FQGTGA. The CDR3 is made up of 15 amino acids. CDR3 DNA sequence: TGTGCCGGCAGCCCGATGGGACAGACCAACACTGAAGCTTTCTTT. It translates to CAGSPMGQTNTEAFF.

Concerning this clonotype: A clone one base away is much larger, so this may be a read error. The chain has TRBV16 and TRBJ2-1; TRBD2 aligns across 10 bases. Per the germline V gene, CDR1 is KGHSY and CDR2 is FQNENV. CDR3 length: 14 amino acids. As DNA, the CDR3 is TGTGCCAGGAGCCAACGGACTAGCGGAAATGAGCAGTTCTTC. Translating it yields CARSQRTSGNEQFF.

This clonotype has a count of ten or more. This sequence joins TRBV6-6 and TRBJ2-5, with 7 bases aligning to TRBD1. The trim removed 2 bases at V and 2 bases at J, leaving 5 bases unmatched. The length of the CDR3 is 15 residues. The germline CDR1 and CDR2 sequences are MNHNY and SVGAGI (reference sequence). CDR3 sequence (DNA): TGTGCCAGCAGTTACGGGACAGAAAAACAAGAGACCCAGTACTTC. Protein: CASSYGTEKQETQYF.

This clonotype has at least ten counts. The rearrangement uses TRBV5-1 and TRBJ1-5; D gene uncertain. V gave up 5 bases and J gave up 0 bases, with 6 bases separating them. The germline gives CDR1 SGHRS, CDR2 YFSETQ. The CDR3 sequence is 13 residues long. CDR3 DNA: TGCGCCAGCAGGATGAATAGCAATCAGCCCCAGCATTTT. Encoded protein: CASRMNSNQPQHF. The whole variable domain, remainder taken from reference TRBV5-1 and TRBJ1-5, is KAGVTQTPRYLIKTRGQQVTLSCSPISGHRSVSWYQQTPGQGLQFLFEYFSETQRNKGNFPGRFSGRQFSNSRSEMNVSTLELGDSALYLCASRMNSNQPQHFGDGTRLSIL.

With regard to this clonotype: This may be a read error: a much more frequent sequence differs by one nucleotide. This sequence joins TRBV20-1 and TRBJ1-4, with TRBD2 matching over 14 bases. The DNA end is a closer match to TRBJ2-3, so the J assignment may be wrong. The germline CDR1 and CDR2 sequences are DFQATT and SNEGSKA (reference sequence). This CDR3 region has 14 residues. The CDR3 coding sequence is TGCAGTGCTAGGACCGGGACTAGCGGGGGCCAGCAGTATTTT. The encoded protein is CSARTGTSGGQQYF.

The table lists this clonotype with many counts. One end of the junction does not line up with germline, which may come from a read error. The J gene is TRBJ2-3, the V gene TRBV7-7, with D tentatively TRBD2 (5 bases). This CDR3 has 12 amino acids. The germline V gene has CDR1 SSHAT and CDR2 FNYEAQ (reference sequence). CDR3 in amino acids: CASSPAGDTQYF. The CDR3 nucleotides read TGTGCTAGCAGCCCGGCGGGTGATACGCAGTATTTT.

Note on this clonotype: A much larger clonotype is one base distant, so this may be a read error. The chain uses TRBV12-3 or TRBV12-4 and TRBJ2-7; tentative D call: TRBD2 (6 bases). The CDR3 extends over 13 amino acids. DNA of the CDR3: TGTGCCAGCAGCCCTGCAGGACTATACGAGCAGTGCTTC. Protein: CASSPAGLYEQCF.